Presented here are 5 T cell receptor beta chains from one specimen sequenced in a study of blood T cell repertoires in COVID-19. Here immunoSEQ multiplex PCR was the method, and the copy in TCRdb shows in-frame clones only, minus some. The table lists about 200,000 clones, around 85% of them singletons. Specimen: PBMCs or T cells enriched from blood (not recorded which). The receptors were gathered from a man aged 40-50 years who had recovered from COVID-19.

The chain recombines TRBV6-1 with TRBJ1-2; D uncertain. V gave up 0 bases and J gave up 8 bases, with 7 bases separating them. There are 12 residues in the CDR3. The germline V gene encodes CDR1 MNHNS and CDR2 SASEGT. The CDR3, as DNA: TGTGCCAGCAGTGAAGCGATTAGAGGCTACACCTTC. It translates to CASSEAIRGYTF.

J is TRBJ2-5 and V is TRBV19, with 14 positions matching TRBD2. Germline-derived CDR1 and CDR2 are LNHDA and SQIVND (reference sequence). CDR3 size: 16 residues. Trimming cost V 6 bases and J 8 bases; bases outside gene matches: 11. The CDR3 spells CASSRNQGLAGVTQYF. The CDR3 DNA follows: TGTGCCAGTAGCAGGAACCAGGGACTAGCGGGAGTAACCCAGTACTTC.

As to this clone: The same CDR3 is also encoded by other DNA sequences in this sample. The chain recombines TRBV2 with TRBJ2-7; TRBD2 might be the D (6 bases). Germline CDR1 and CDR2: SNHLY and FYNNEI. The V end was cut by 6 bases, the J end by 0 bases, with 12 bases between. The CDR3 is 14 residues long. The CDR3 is CASRRGTDSYEQYF. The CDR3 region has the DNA TGTGCCAGCAGACGCGGGACGGACTCCTACGAGCAGTACTTC.

The CDR3 reads CASTLFGITNTEAFF. DNA for the CDR3: TGTGCCAGTACCCTCTTCGGGATTACGAACACTGAAGCTTTCTTT. The rearrangement links TRBV19 to TRBJ1-1; D not certain. CDR1 LNHDA and CDR2 SQIVND come from the germline V gene (reference sequence). V lost 7 bases and J lost 1, with 16 bases in between. The CDR3 has 15 residues.

CDR3 nucleotides: TGTGCCAGCAGCTTAAGGGGAACCGAGCAGTACTTC. It translates to CASSLRGTEQYF. V usage is TRBV11-3 and J usage is TRBJ2-7; D may be TRBD1 (5 bases). Trimming cost V 2 bases and J 6 bases, with 8 bases left between them. Germline CDR1 is SGHNT and CDR2 is YENEEA. The CDR3 loop spans 12 amino acids. The whole variable domain, remainder taken from reference TRBV11-3 and TRBJ2-7, is EAGVVQSPRYKIIEKKQPVAFWCNPISGHNTLYWYLQNLGQGPELLIRYENEEAVDDSQLPKDRFSAERLKGVDSTLKIQPAELGDSAVYLCASSLRGTEQYFGPGTRLTVT.